The 29 T cell receptor beta chains presented below share a single source sample, sequenced in a study of Ad26.COV2.S vaccination and SARS-CoV-2 variants. Generated by immunoSEQ multiplex PCR, the TCRdb table keeps only in-frame clones and is missing some. Of fewer than 400,000 clones listed, 85% are singletons. Treatment specified: some 20 received Ad26.COV2.S at low or high dose, single or two shots; about five received placebo; per-sample allocation not given. Day 63 following the first vaccine or placebo injection was when the samples were taken. The material sequenced was peripheral blood, taken in a trial of Ad26.COV2.S vaccine versus placebo. These receptor sequences come from a person between 18 and 65 years old who received the Ad26.COV2.S COVID-19 vaccine or a placebo.

In its sample, this clone was seen a few times. The gene calls are TRBV7-8 and TRBJ2-5; possible D gene TRBD1, 6 bases. The CDR3 loop spans 16 amino acids. Trimming removed 1 base at V and 2 bases at J, with 14 bases between. Looked up from germline, CDR1 is SGHVS and CDR2 is FQNEAQ. CDR3 amino acids: CASSLGRGMGQETQYF. CDR3 in DNA: TGTGCCAGCAGCTTAGGCAGGGGTATGGGACAAGAGACCCAGTACTTC.

This sequence joins TRBV7-8 and TRBJ1-6, with a possible D match to TRBD1 (5 bases). CDR3 length: 20 amino acids. Trimming removed 5 bases from V and 0 bases from J, with 23 bases in between. The germline CDR1 and CDR2 sequences are SGHVS and FQNEAQ. The CDR3 protein is CASSRVGRQIFSSYNSPLHF. The DNA for the CDR3 is TGTGCCAGCAGCCGGGTGGGGCGGCAGATTTTTAGCTCCTATAATTCACCCCTCCACTTT. Complete variable domain (other parts from reference TRBV7-8 and TRBJ1-6): GAGVSQSPRYKVAKRGQDVALRCDPISGHVSLFWYQQALGQGPEFLTYFQNEAQLDKSGLPSDRFFAERPEGSVSTLKIQRTQQEDSAVYLCASSRVGRQIFSSYNSPLHFGNGTRLTVT.

This clone appeared a few times. The rearrangement joins TRBV15 to TRBJ1-3; no clear D gene. This CDR3 comprises 15 residues. Trimming shortened V by 1 base and J by 0 bases, and 7 bases separated the two germline ends. Germline lookup yields CDR1 LNHNV and CDR2 YYDKDF (reference sequence). In nucleotides, the CDR3 is TGTGCCACCAGCAGAGCCGGGAGCTCTGGAAACACCATATATTTT. Encoded protein: CATSRAGSSGNTIYF.

The chain uses TRBV5-1 and TRBJ1-2; D is unclear. The CDR3 loop spans 14 amino acids. CDR1 and CDR2 from the germline V gene are SGHRS and YFSETQ. V gave up 4 bases and J gave up 5 bases, with 15 bases separating them. CDR3 sequence reads: CASSPRTDTYGYTF. The DNA of the CDR3 is TGCGCCAGCAGCCCTAGGACGGATACTTATGGCTACACCTTC. Complete variable domain (other parts from reference TRBV5-1 and TRBJ1-2): KAGVTQTPRYLIKTRGQQVTLSCSPISGHRSVSWYQQTPGQGLQFLFEYFSETQRNKGNFPGRFSGRQFSNSRSEMNVSTLELGDSALYLCASSPRTDTYGYTFGSGTRLTVV.

This clone appeared a single time. CDR3 coding DNA: TGTGCCAGCAGCTTCCCCGGGACAGGGGCCTACGAGCAGTACTTC. Its translation: CASSFPGTGAYEQYF. The chain couples TRBV5-4 to TRBJ2-7; 10 nucleotides match TRBD1. The CDR3 loop spans 15 amino acids. CDR1 and CDR2 (germline): SGHNT, YYREEE (reference sequence). V lost 2 bases and J lost 2; bases outside the gene matches: 4.

The chain recombines TRBV6-6 with TRBJ1-5; no firm D call. Looked up from germline, CDR1 is MNHNY and CDR2 is SVGAGI (reference sequence). CDR3 length: 16 residues. The ends were cut back, 0 bases at V and 0 bases at J, with 9 bases in the middle. The CDR3 region has the DNA TGTGCCAGCAGTTACTCGATTGTATATAGCAATCAGCCCCAGCATTTT. This codes for CASSYSIVYSNQPQHF.

This clone was seen only once. This chain links TRBV27 with TRBJ2-3; unclear D gene. The CDR3 consists of 13 residues. Per germline, CDR1 MNHEY and CDR2 SMNVEV (reference sequence). V was clipped by 8 bases and J by 0 bases, with 9 bases between them. The CDR3 sequence: CASVGDSTDTQYF. In DNA, the CDR3 is TGTGCCAGCGTTGGTGATAGCACAGATACGCAGTATTTT.

The V call is TRBV6-4, the J call TRBJ2-1, with 14 bases aligning to TRBD2. CDR1 and CDR2 from the germline V gene are MRHNA and SNTAGT. This CDR3 has 17 residues. V shed 0 bases, J shed 4 bases, and the junction held 2 bases outside the gene matches. The CDR3 region is CASSDSTSGGGYNEQFF. CDR3 nucleotide sequence: TGTGCCAGCAGTGACTCGACTAGCGGGGGGGGGTACAATGAGCAGTTCTTC.

Note on this clone: A junction end diverges from the germline sequence, so it may reflect a read error. The V and J genes are TRBV6-1 and TRBJ2-1, with a tentative D call TRBD1 (6 bases). CDR1 and CDR2 from the germline V gene are MNHNS and SASEGT. This CDR3 is 10 amino acids long. CDR3 in DNA: TGTGCCAGCAGTGAAAGGGCAGGGGTCTTC. Its protein product is CASSERAGVF.

The chain has TRBV4-1 and TRBJ2-3, with 9 bases identical to TRBD1. The CDR3 is made up of 15 amino acids. Germline CDR1 reads MGHRA; CDR2 reads YSYEKL. V trimming: 6 bases; J trimming: 3 bases; junction bases outside the gene matches: 7. This CDR3 is CASSQTGGRTDTQYF. For the CDR3, the DNA is TGCGCCAGCAGTCAGACAGGGGGGAGGACAGATACGCAGTATTTT.

This rearrangement joins TRBV5-8 to TRBJ2-3; D remains unclear. The CDR3 is 19 residues long. The V gene lost 1 base and the J gene lost 2 bases, with 23 bases spanning the gap. The germline V gene has CDR1 SGHTS and CDR2 YDEGEE. CDR3 nucleotides: TGTGCCAGCAGCTTGTACCCAATTAGCACCACTATGAACACAGATACGCAGTATTTT. It is translated as CASSLYPISTTMNTDTQYF.

This chain links TRBV3-1 (or the pseudogene TRBV3-2) with TRBJ1-5; D unclear. Trimming stripped 4 bases from V and 2 bases from J, with 9 bases between. Germline V gene data show CDR1 as LGHDT and CDR2 as YNNKEL (reference sequence). The CDR3 contains 14 residues. The CDR3 DNA reads TGTGCCAGCAGCCCAGGAGGAGGCAATCAGCCCCAGCATTTT. Translated: CASSPGGGNQPQHF.

The chain carries TRBV27 and TRBJ2-1, with D possibly matching TRBD2 (5 bases). The CDR3 spans 17 residues. Germline V gene data show CDR1 as MNHEY and CDR2 as SMNVEV (reference sequence). V lost 2 bases and J 0 bases, leaving 14 bases between the germline ends. This CDR3 is CASSLRLAGSSYNEQFF. The CDR3 DNA sequence: TGTGCCAGCAGTTTACGGCTTGCGGGCAGCTCCTACAATGAGCAGTTCTTC.

The chain joins TRBV7-8 to TRBJ1-4, with 8 positions matching TRBD1. The germline V gene encodes CDR1 SGHVS and CDR2 FQNEAQ. The trim removed 5 bases at V and 8 bases at J, leaving 10 bases unmatched. The CDR3 loop spans 15 amino acids. This CDR3 reads CASSPTGARGEKLFF. The CDR3 nucleotides are TGTGCCAGCAGCCCGACAGGGGCGCGGGGGGAAAAACTGTTTTTT.

The chain combines TRBV6-5 with TRBJ1-1, with D unclear. Germline V lookup: CDR1 MNHEY, CDR2 SVGAGI. This CDR3 spans 15 amino acids. Trimming removed 5 bases from V and 1 base from J, with 14 bases in between. The CDR3 DNA sequence: TGTGCCAGCAGTCCGACGTCGAGCGGGAACACTGAAGCTTTCTTT. Translation: CASSPTSSGNTEAFF.

V is TRBV7-9 and J is TRBJ2-1, with 12 bases aligning to TRBD2. The germline V gene encodes CDR1 SEHNR and CDR2 FQNEAQ (reference sequence). The CDR3 covers 17 residues. The V and J ends lost 1 base and 7 bases, in that order; junction bases with no gene match: 8. CDR3 amino acids: CASSLGSLAGGANEQFF. The CDR3 DNA reads as TGTGCCAGCAGCTTAGGTTCACTAGCGGGGGGAGCGAATGAGCAGTTCTTC.

V usage is TRBV4-1 and J usage is TRBJ1-1, with a tentative D call TRBD1 (6 bases). With 1 base removed from V and 4 bases from J, the gap between germline ends came to 13 bases. The germline gives CDR1 MGHRA, CDR2 YSYEKL. CDR3 length: 15 amino acids. The CDR3 loop is CASSQGAGESTEAFF. CDR3 DNA sequence: TGCGCCAGCAGCCAAGGGGCAGGGGAGAGCACTGAAGCTTTCTTT.

This clone came up once. V is TRBV6-6 and J is TRBJ2-7; D gene uncertain. Trimming shortened V by 0 bases and J by 3 bases, and 9 bases separated the two germline ends. The CDR3 totals 14 residues. Germline CDR1 and CDR2: MNHNY and SVGAGI (reference sequence). CDR3 region: CASSYSGRDYEQYF. As DNA, the CDR3 is TGTGCCAGCAGTTACTCGGGTAGGGACTACGAGCAGTACTTC.

The rearrangement joins TRBV5-1 to TRBJ2-1; D uncertain. The germline V gene encodes CDR1 SGHRS and CDR2 YFSETQ. This CDR3 has 15 amino acids. Deletions cut 0 bases from V and 9 bases from J, with 16 bases between. CDR3 region: CASSLEARSLSEQFF. CDR3 DNA: TGCGCCAGCAGCTTGGAGGCCAGGAGTCTTAGTGAGCAGTTCTTC. Combining the CDR3 with reference TRBV5-1 and TRBJ2-1 gives the whole variable domain KAGVTQTPRYLIKTRGQQVTLSCSPISGHRSVSWYQQTPGQGLQFLFEYFSETQRNKGNFPGRFSGRQFSNSRSEMNVSTLELGDSALYLCASSLEARSLSEQFFGPGTRLTVL.

The genes are TRBV5-8 and TRBJ1-1; D is unresolved. V lost 4 bases to trimming and J lost 5 bases, with 12 bases between them. This CDR3 comprises 13 residues. CDR1 and CDR2 (germline): SGHTS, YDEGEE. The CDR3: CASSKTVGTEAFF. The CDR3 DNA reads TGTGCCAGCAGCAAGACGGTGGGGACTGAAGCTTTCTTT.

V usage is TRBV7-2 and J usage is TRBJ1-1; 8 bases are a match to TRBD1. The CDR3 extends over 15 amino acids. Looked up from germline, CDR1 is SGHTA and CDR2 is FQGNSA. V lost 6 bases, J lost 5 bases, and 11 bases stayed unmatched. This chain's CDR3 is CASSRNRGGMTEAFF. The CDR3, as DNA: TGTGCCAGCAGTCGAAACAGGGGGGGGATGACTGAAGCTTTCTTT. Full variable domain (rest looked up from reference TRBV7-2 and TRBJ1-1): GAGVSQSPSNKVTEKGKDVELRCDPISGHTALYWYRQSLGQGLEFLIYFQGNSAPDKSGLPSDRFSAERTGGSVSTLTIQRTQQEDSAVYLCASSRNRGGMTEAFFGQGTRLTVV.

The chain has TRBV24-1 and TRBJ2-5, with D perhaps TRBD2 (6 bases). The CDR3 consists of 17 residues. Germline V gene sequence: CDR1 KGHDR, CDR2 SFDVKD. Trimming stripped 1 base from V and 1 base from J, with 15 bases between. The CDR3 reads CATSDLGRREIQETQYF. CDR3 sequence (DNA): TGTGCCACCAGTGATTTAGGGAGGAGAGAGATCCAAGAGACCCAGTACTTC.

The rearrangement joins TRBV7-7 to TRBJ2-7; D not resolved. This CDR3 contains 15 residues. V was trimmed by 2 bases and J by 6 bases, leaving 17 bases between them. Germline V gene lookup returns CDR1 SSHAT and CDR2 FNYEAQ (reference sequence). The CDR3 protein is CASSLSGSSLSEQYF. As DNA, the CDR3 is TGTGCCAGCAGCTTATCGGGCAGTTCCCTCTCCGAGCAGTACTTC.

The chain is built from TRBV29-1 and TRBJ2-2, with a tentative D call TRBD1 (5 bases). The CDR3 sequence is 14 residues long. The V gene lost 4 bases and the J gene lost 5 bases, with 14 bases spanning the gap. Germline V lookup: CDR1 SQVTM, CDR2 ANQGSEA. CDR3 DNA: TGCAGCGTTGTGGGGCTTTCCGGGACCGGGGAGCTGTTTTTT. Amino acid sequence: CSVVGLSGTGELFF.

The rearrangement joins TRBV9 to TRBJ2-7, with 11 bases identical to TRBD2. This CDR3 region has 14 residues. Trimming at V came to 2 bases and at J to 6 bases, leaving 4 bases not matched to a gene. Per germline, CDR1 SGDLS and CDR2 YYNGEE. The CDR3 nucleotides read TGTGCCAGCAGCGTTAGCGGGGGGGCCGGCGAGCAGTACTTC. As protein: CASSVSGGAGEQYF.

The V and J genes are TRBV18 and TRBJ2-3; 8 positions match TRBD2. Per the germline V gene, CDR1 is KGHSH and CDR2 is LQKENI. CDR3 length: 16 residues. With V trimmed by 0 bases and J by 4 bases, 6 bases remained unmatched. The CDR3 bases are TGTGCCAGCTCACCACCGGCGGGGGGCGGTCCAGATACGCAGTATTTT. Translating gives CASSPPAGGGPDTQYF.

The chain carries TRBV6-5 and TRBJ1-5; TRBD1 matches at 8 bases. V was clipped by 5 bases and J by 7 bases; unmatched bases: 4. The CDR3 sequence is 13 residues long. Germline V gene sequence: CDR1 MNHEY, CDR2 SVGAGI. The chain's CDR3 is CASSTRTGQPQHF. The CDR3 DNA reads TGTGCCAGCAGTACCCGGACAGGGCAGCCCCAGCATTTT.

The chain has TRBV5-1 and TRBJ1-1; 8 bases align to TRBD1. Germline assignment: CDR1 SGHRS and CDR2 YFSETQ. This CDR3 has 17 residues. V gave up 4 bases and J gave up 5 bases; unmatched junction bases: 16. The CDR3 sequence: CASSVAGGGTLGTEAFF. In DNA, the CDR3 is TGCGCCAGCAGCGTGGCAGGGGGCGGCACCTTAGGGACTGAAGCTTTCTTT. Full variable domain (remainder filled in from reference TRBV5-1 and TRBJ1-1): KAGVTQTPRYLIKTRGQQVTLSCSPISGHRSVSWYQQTPGQGLQFLFEYFSETQRNKGNFPGRFSGRQFSNSRSEMNVSTLELGDSALYLCASSVAGGGTLGTEAFFGQGTRLTVV.

The J gene is TRBJ2-1, the V gene TRBV14; 15 bases are shared with TRBD2. The CDR3 runs 17 residues. The V segment lost 3 bases and the J segment 7 bases; nucleotides outside the gene matches: 7. CDR1 SGHDN and CDR2 FVKESK come from the germline V gene. The CDR3 bases are TGTGCCAGCAGCCATTGGACTAGCGGGGGGGCATTGAATGAGCAGTTCTTC. Its protein product is CASSHWTSGGALNEQFF.